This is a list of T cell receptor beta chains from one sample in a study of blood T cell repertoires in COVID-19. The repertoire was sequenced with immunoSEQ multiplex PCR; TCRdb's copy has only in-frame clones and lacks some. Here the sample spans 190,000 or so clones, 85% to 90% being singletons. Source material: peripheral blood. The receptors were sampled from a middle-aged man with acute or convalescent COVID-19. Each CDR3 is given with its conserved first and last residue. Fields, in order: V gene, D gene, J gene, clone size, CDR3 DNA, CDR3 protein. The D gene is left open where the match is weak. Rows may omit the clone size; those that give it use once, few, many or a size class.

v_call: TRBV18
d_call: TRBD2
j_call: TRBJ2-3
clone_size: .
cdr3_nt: TGTGCCAGCTCACTTGGGCTAGCGGGAGACACAGATACGCAGTATTTT
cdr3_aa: CASSLGLAGDTDTQYF

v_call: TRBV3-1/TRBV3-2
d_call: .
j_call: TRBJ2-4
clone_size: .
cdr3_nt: TGTGCCAGCAGACAAGGGGGAGGTGGCATTCAGTACTTC
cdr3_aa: CASRQGGGGIQYF

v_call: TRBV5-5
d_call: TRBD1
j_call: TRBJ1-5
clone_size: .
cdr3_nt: TGTGCCAGCAGCGTGGGGACAGGGGGGCCCCAGCCCCAGCATTTT
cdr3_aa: CASSVGTGGPQPQHF

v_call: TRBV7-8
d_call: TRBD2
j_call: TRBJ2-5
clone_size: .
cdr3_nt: TGTGCCAGCAGCCGAGGGGGGTCTAGCGGGGGCGCAACCGCCGAGACCCAGTACTTC
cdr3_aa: CASSRGGSSGGATAETQYF

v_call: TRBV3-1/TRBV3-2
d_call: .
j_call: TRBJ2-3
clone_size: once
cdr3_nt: TGTGCCAGCAGCCGAAGTGGGGTCGGGGGGCCAGGAGATACGCAGTATTTT
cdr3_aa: CASSRSGVGGPGDTQYF

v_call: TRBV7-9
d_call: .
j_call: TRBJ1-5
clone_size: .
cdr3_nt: TGTGCCAGCAGCCCCGACACGAGCAATCAGCCCCAGCATTTT
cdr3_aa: CASSPDTSNQPQHF

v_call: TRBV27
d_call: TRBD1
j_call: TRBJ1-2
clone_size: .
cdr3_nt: TGTGCCAGCAGTTTCGGACAGGACTATGGCTACACCTTC
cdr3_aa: CASSFGQDYGYTF

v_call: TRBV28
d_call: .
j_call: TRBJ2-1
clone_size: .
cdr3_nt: TGTGCCAGCAGTGCCCCTGTAGAGGCGCAGTTCTTC
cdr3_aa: CASSAPVEAQFF

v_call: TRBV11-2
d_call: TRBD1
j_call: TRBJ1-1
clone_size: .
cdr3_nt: TGTGCCAGCAGCTTCCAAGGGGGCATTGAAGCTTTCTTT
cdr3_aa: CASSFQGGIEAFF

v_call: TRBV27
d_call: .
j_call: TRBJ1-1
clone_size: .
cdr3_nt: TGTGCCAGCAGTTCACCTGCGGGTCTGGGCACTGAAGCTTTCTTT
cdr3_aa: CASSSPAGLGTEAFF

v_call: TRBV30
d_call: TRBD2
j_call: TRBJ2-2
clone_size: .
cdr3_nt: TGTGCCTACCAAGGGAGGGACACCGGGGAGCTGTTTTTT
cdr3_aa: CAYQGRDTGELFF

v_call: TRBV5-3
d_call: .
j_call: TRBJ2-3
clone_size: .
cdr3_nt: TGTGCCAGAAGCCGACGGGGGTTTTCCACAGATACGCAGTATTTT
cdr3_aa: CARSRRGFSTDTQYF

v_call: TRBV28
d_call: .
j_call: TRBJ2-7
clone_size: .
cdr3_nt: TGTGCCACTGCCGGGGTCCGAGGCGTCTACGAGCAGTACTTC
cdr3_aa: CATAGVRGVYEQYF

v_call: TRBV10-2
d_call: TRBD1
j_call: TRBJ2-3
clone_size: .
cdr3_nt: TGCGCCAGCAGAGACCGGGACAGGGGGCAGGCAGATACGCAGTATTTT
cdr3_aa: CASRDRDRGQADTQYF

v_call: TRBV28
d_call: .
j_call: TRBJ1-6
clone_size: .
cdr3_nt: TGTGCCAGCAGGCCCGGGAGCTCCTATAATTCACCCCTCCACTTT
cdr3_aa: CASRPGSSYNSPLHF

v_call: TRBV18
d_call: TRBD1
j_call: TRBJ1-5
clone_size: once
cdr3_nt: TGTGCCAGCTCACCACAGGGGGCTCTCAATCAGCCCCAGCATTTT
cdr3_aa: CASSPQGALNQPQHF

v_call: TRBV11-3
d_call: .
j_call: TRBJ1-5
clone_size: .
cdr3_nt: TGTGCCAGCAGTCGGGTGTATAGCAATCAGCCCCAGCATTTT
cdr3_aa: CASSRVYSNQPQHF

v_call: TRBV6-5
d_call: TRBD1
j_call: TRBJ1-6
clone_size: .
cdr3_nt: TGTGCCAGCAGCCCCCGGGGACAGGTTAAATCACCCCTCCACTTT
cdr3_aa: CASSPRGQVKSPLHF

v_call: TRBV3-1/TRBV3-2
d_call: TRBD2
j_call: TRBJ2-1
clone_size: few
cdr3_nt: TGTGCCAGCAGCCTCGTAACTAGCGGGAGCTACAATGAGCAGTTCTTC
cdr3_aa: CASSLVTSGSYNEQFF

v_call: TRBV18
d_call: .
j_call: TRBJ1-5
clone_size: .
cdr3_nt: TGTGCCAGCTCACCATCAGGGGAGCGCGGTCAGCCCCAGCATTTT
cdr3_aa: CASSPSGERGQPQHF

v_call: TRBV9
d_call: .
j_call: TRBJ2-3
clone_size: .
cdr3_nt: TGTGCCAGCAGCGTCACCACAGGGCGCACAGATACGCAGTATTTT
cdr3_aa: CASSVTTGRTDTQYF

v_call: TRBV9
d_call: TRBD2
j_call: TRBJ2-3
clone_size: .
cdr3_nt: TGTGCCAGCAGCGTAGTTGGCAGGGAGGGTACGCAGTATTTT
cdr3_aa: CASSVVGREGTQYF

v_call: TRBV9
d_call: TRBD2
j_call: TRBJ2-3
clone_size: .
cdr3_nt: TGTGCCAGCAGCGTAGGGGGACTAGCGGGAGATACGCAGTATTTT
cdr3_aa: CASSVGGLAGDTQYF

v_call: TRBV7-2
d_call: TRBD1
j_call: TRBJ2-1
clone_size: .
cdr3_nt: TGTGCCAGCTCTAAGGGGGCAGTATCCTACAATGAGCAGTTCTTC
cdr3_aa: CASSKGAVSYNEQFF

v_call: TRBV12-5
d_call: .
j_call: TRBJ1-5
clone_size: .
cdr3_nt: TGTGCTAGTTCCAGGGAGGGTCAGCCCCAGCATTTT
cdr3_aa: CASSREGQPQHF

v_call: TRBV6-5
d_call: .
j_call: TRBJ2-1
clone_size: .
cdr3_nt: TGTGCCAGCAGGCGACAGCCTGTGGCCTACAATGAGCAGTTCTTC
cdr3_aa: CASRRQPVAYNEQFF

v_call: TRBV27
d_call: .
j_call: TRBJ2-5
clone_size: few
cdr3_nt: TGTGCCAGCAAGGGTCTCTGGGACACACAAGAGACCCAGTACTTC
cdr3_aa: CASKGLWDTQETQYF

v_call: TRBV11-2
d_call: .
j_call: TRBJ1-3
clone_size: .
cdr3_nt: TGTGCCAGCAGGGGGTTGAGGCGGGAATCCCCCCACTCTGGAAACACCATATATTTT
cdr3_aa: CASRGLRRESPHSGNTIYF

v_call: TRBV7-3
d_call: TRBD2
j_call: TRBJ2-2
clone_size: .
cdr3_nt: TGTGCCAGCAGCCTCCGGCCCCTAGCGGGGAACACCGGGGAGCTGTTTTTT
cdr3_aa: CASSLRPLAGNTGELFF

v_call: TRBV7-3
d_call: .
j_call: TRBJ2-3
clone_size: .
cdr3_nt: TGTGCCAGCAGCCTTAGCACAGATACGCAGTATTTT
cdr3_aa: CASSLSTDTQYF

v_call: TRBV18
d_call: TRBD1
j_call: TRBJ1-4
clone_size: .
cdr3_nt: TGTGCCAGCTCACCTGGCAGGGGGCGCGAAAAACTGTTTTTT
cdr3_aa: CASSPGRGREKLFF

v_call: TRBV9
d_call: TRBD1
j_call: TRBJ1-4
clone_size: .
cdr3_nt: TGTGCCAGCAGCGTAGGCCCCGGACAGGGAAATAATGAAAAACTGTTTTTT
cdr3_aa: CASSVGPGQGNNEKLFF

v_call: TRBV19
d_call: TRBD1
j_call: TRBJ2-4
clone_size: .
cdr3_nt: TGTGCCAGTAGTGCCAACAGGGGAGCTGGAGCCAAAAACATTCAGTACTTC
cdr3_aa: CASSANRGAGAKNIQYF

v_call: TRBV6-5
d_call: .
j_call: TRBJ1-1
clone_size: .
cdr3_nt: TGTGCCAGCGACCCGGGGGGCACTGAAGCTTTCTTT
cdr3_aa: CASDPGGTEAFF

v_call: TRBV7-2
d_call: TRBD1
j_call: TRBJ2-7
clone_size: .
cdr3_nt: TGTGCCAGCAGCGTTACGTCGGGACAGGGTAACGAGCAGTACTTC
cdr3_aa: CASSVTSGQGNEQYF

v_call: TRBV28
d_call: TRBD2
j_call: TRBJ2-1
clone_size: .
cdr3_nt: TGTGCCAGCAGTTTAAGTAGCGGGAGGGCAAAACGTGAGCAGTTCTTC
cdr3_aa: CASSLSSGRAKREQFF

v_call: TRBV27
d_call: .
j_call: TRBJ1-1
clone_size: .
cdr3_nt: TGTGCCAGCAGTCGGGTACGTCTGAACACTGAAGCTTTCTTT
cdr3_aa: CASSRVRLNTEAFF

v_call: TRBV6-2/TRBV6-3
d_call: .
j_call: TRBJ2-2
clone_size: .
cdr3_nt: TGTGCCAGCAGTTTCCAGGGCATCACCGGGGAGCTGTTTTTT
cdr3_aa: CASSFQGITGELFF

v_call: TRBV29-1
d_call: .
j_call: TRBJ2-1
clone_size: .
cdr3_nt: TGCAGCCACCACGGTCAGGGGGGATACAATGAGCAGTTCTTC
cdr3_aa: CSHHGQGGYNEQFF

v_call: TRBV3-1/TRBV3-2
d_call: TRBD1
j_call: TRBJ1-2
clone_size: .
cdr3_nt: TGTGCCAGCAGCCAGCGGGACAGAAACTATGGCTACACCTTC
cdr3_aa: CASSQRDRNYGYTF

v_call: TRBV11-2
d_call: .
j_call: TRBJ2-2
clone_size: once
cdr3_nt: TGTGCCAGCAGGCAGGGACAAAACACCGGGGAGCTGTTTTTT
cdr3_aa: CASRQGQNTGELFF

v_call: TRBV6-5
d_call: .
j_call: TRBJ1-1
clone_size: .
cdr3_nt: TGTGCCAGCAGTCTTACAACATTTAACACTGAAGCTTTCTTT
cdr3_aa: CASSLTTFNTEAFF

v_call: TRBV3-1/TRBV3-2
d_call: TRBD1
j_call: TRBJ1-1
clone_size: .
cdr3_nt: TGTGCCAGCAGCCAAGATGACAGGGCGTCCACTGAAGCTTTCTTT
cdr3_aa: CASSQDDRASTEAFF

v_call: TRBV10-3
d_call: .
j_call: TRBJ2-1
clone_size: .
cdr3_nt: TGTGCCATCAGTCGCGGGGGCACGTACAATGAGCAGTTCTTC
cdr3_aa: CAISRGGTYNEQFF

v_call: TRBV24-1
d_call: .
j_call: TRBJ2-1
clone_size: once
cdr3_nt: TGTGCCACCAGTGTCGGGGGTGAGCAGTTCTTC
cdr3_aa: CATSVGGEQFF

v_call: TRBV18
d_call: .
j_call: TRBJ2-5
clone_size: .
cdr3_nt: TGTGCCAGCTCACCTGACATGCAGGGCGAGACCCAGTACTTC
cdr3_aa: CASSPDMQGETQYF

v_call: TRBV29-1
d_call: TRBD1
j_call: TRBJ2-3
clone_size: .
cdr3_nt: TGCAGCGGAGAACCGGGACAGGGGACAGATACGCAGTATTTT
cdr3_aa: CSGEPGQGTDTQYF

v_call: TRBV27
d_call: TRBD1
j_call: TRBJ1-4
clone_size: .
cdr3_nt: TGTGCCAGCAGGTTACAGGGGAGGGGTGAAAAACTGTTTTTT
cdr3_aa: CASRLQGRGEKLFF